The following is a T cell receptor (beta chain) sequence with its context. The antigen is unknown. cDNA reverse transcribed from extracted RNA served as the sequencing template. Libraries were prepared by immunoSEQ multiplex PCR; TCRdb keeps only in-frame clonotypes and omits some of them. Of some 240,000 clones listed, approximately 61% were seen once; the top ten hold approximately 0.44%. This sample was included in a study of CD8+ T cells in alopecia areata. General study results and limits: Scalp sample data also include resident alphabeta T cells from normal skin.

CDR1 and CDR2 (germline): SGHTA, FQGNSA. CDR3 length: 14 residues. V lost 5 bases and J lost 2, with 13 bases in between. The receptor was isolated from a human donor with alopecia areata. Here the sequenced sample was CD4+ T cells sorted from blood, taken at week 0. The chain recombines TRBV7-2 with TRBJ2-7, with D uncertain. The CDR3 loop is CASSDQLWAYEQYF. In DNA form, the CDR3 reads TGTGCCAGCAGCGATCAACTTTGGGCCTACGAGCAGTACTTC.